What follows describes a single TCR beta chain. Its antigen is not known. This record belongs to a study of CXCR3-negative and CXCR3-positive naive CD8 T cells. The germline CDR1 and CDR2 sequences are MGHRA and YSYEKL. This CDR3 comprises 14 residues. The authors made the TRB cDNA libraries by 5' RACE using UMI labels. TCRdb reworked the 5' RACE reads into one entry per CDR3 protein, no DNA. This sample lists tens of thousands of distinct CDR3 sequences; its ten largest clones have about 20%. Study conclusions and caveats: Diversity proved comparably high across both naive subsets and much lower in memory CD8+ cells.

V and J are TRBV4-1 and TRBJ1-2; TCRdb's D call of TRBD1 is untestable without DNA. The sequenced material came from memory CD8+ T cells from blood. This clonotype originated in a human donor in good health. Some clones in this sample may be carry-over from other donors' samples. The CDR3: CASSPVGQGPGYTF.